This T cell receptor beta chain comes out of a study of blood T cell repertoires in COVID-19. At the level of the study: PBMCs, B-cell-depleted T cells, or T cells provided the cDNA or gDNA that made up the material.

Two negative PCRs, clearance, or symptom resolution were required of recovered Cohort 3 donors. Data came from immunoSEQ multiplex PCR; TCRdb stores just in-frame clones and leaves some out. This repertoire shows around 200,000 clones, 81% found once; its top ten account for around 9%. Sequencing was done on a sample of PBMCs or T cells enriched from blood (not recorded which). The sequence was collected from a man aged 40-50 years who had recovered from COVID-19.

The CDR3 loop reads CASRGTGGYEQYF. The CDR3 coding sequence is TGTGCCAGCCGGGGGACAGGGGGCTACGAGCAGTACTTC. The V call is TRBV12-3 or TRBV12-4, the J call TRBJ2-7, with 11 nucleotides matching TRBD1. Germline trimming cut 8 bases from V and 3 bases from J; bases unmatched to any gene: 3. CDR3 length equals 13 residues.